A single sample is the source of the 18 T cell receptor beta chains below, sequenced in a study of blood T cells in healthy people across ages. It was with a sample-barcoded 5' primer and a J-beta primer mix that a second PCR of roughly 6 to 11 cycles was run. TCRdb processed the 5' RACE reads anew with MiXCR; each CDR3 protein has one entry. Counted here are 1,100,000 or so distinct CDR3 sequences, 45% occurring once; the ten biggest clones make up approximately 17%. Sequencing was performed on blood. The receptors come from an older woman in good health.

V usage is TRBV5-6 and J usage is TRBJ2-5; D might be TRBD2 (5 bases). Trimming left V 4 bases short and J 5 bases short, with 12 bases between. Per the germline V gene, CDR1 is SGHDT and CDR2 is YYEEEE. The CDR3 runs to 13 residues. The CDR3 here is CASSVRGRETQYF. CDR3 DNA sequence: TGTGCCAGCAGCGTAAGAGGGCGGGAGACCCAGTACTTC.

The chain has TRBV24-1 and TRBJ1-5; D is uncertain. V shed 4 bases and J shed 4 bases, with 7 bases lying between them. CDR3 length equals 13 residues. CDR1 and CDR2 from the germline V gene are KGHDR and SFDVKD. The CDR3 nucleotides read TGTGCCACCAGTGAAGGGCTGAATCAGCCCCAGCATTTT. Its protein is CATSEGLNQPQHF.

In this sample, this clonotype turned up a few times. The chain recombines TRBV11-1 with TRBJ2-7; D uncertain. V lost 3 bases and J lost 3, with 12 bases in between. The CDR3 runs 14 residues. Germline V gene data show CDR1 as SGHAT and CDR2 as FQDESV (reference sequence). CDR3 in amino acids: CASSLGMMNYEQYF. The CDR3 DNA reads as TGTGCCAGCAGCTTGGGTATGATGAACTACGAGCAGTACTTC.

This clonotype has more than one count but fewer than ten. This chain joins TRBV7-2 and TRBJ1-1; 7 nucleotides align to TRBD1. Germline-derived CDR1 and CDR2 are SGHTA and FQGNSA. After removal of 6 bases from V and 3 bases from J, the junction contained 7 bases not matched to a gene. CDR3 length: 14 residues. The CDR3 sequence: CASRRPGGYTEAFF. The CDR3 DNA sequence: TGTGCCAGCAGGCGACCAGGGGGGTACACTGAAGCTTTCTTT.

CDR3 sequence: CSATQGAAYEQYF. CDR3 DNA sequence: TGCAGTGCCACACAGGGGGCGGCCTACGAGCAGTACTTC. The chain joins TRBV20-1 to TRBJ2-4; 9 bases fit TRBD1. Matching the DNA end better, TRBJ2-7 makes the J call doubtful. CDR1 is DFQATT, CDR2 SNEGSKA, per germline (reference sequence). The CDR3 extends over 13 amino acids.

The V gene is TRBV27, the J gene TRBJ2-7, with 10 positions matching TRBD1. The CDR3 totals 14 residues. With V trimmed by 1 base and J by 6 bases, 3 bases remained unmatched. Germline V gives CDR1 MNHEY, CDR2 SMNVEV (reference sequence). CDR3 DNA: TGTGCCAGCAGTTTATTGGGACAGGGGCGCGAGCAGTACTTC. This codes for CASSLLGQGREQYF.

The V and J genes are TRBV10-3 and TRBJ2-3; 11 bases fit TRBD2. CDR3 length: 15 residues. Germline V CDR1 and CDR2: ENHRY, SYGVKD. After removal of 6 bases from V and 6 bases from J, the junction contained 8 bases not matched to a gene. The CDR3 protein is CAISLAGGSMDTQYF. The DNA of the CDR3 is TGTGCCATCAGCCTAGCGGGAGGAAGTATGGATACGCAGTATTTT.

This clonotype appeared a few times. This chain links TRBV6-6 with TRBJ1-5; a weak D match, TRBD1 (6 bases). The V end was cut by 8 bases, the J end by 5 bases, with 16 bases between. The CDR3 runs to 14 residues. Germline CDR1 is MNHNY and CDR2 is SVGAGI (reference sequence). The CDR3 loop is CASEVGGGYQPQHF. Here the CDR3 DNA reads TGTGCCAGCGAGGTGGGGGGCGGGTATCAGCCCCAGCATTTT.

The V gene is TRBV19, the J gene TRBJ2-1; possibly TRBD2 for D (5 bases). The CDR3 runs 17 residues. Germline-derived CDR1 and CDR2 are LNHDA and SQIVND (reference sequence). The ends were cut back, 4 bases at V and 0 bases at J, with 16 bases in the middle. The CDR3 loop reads CASSRSPQRISYNEQFF. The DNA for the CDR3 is TGTGCCAGTAGTAGAAGCCCACAGCGGATCTCCTACAATGAGCAGTTCTTC.

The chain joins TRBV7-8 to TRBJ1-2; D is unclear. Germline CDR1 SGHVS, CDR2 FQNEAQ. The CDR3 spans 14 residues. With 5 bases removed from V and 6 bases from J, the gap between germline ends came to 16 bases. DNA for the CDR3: TGTGCCAGCAGCCTCACATGGGAGATGGATGGCTACACCTTC. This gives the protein CASSLTWEMDGYTF.

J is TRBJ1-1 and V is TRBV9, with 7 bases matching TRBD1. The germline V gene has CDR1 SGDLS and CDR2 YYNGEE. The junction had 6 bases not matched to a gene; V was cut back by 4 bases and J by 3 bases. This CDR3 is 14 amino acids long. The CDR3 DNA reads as TGTGCCAGCAGCTGGACAGGCCGGGACACTGAAGCTTTCTTT. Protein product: CASSWTGRDTEAFF.

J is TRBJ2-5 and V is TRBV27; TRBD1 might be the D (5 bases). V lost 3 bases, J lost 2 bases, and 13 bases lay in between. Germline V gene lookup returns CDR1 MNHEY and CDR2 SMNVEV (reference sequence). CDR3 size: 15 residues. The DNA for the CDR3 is TGTGCCAGCAGTTTTCGACGACAGAGACAAGAGACCCAGTACTTC. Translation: CASSFRRQRQETQYF.

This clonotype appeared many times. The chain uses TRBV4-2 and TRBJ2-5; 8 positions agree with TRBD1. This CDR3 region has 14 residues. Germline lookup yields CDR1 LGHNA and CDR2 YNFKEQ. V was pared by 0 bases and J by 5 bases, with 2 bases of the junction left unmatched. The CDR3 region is CASSQEDREETQYF. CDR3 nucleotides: TGTGCCAGCAGCCAAGAGGACAGGGAGGAGACCCAGTACTTC.

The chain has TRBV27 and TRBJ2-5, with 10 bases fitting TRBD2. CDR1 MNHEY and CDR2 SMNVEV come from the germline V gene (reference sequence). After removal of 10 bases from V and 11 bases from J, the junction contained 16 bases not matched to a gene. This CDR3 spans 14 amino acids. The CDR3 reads CAIKPAGGPNEQYF. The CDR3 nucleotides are TGTGCCATTAAGCCAGCGGGAGGGCCCAATGAGCAGTACTTC.

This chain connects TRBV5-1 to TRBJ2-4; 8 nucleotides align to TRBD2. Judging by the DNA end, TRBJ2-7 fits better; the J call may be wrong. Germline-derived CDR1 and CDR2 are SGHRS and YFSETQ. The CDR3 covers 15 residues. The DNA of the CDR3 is TGCGCCAGCAGCTTGGCCCGGGGGGGGACCTACGAGCAGTACTTC. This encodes CASSLARGGTYEQYF.

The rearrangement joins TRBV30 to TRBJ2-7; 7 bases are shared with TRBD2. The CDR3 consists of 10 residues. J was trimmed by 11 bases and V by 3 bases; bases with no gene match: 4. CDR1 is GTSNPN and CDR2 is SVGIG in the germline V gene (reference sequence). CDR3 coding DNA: TGTGCCTGGAGCGATCTAGCGGAGTACTTC. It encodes CAWSDLAEYF.

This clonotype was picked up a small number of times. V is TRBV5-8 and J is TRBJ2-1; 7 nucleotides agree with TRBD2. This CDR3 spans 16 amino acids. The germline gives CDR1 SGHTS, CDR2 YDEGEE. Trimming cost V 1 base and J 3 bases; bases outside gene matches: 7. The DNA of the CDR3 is TGTGCCAGCAGCTTGTGGGGGAGGGAACGCTACAATGAGCAGTTCTTC. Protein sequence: CASSLWGRERYNEQFF.

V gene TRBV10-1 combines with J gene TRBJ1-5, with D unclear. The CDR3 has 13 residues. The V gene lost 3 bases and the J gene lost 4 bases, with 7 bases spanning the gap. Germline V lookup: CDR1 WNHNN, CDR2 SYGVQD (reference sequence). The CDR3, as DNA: TGCGCCAGCAGTGACCAGATTAATCAGCCCCAGCATTTT. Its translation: CASSDQINQPQHF.